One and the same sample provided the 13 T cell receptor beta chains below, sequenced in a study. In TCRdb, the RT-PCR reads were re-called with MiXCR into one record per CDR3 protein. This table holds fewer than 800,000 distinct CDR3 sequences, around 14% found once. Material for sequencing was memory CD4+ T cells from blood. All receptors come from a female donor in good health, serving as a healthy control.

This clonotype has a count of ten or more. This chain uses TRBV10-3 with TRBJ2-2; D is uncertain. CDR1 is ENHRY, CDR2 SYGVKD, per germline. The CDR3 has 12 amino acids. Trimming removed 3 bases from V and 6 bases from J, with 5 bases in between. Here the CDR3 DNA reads TGTGCCATCAGTGATGGGGCCGGGGAGCTGTTTTTT. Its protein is CAISDGAGELFF.

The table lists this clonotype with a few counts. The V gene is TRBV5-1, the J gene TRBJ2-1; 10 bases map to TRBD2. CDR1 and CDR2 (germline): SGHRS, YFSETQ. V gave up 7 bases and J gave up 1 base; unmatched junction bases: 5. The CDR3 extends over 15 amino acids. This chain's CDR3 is CASQVTSGSYNEQFF. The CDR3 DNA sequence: TGCGCCAGCCAAGTGACTAGCGGGTCCTACAATGAGCAGTTCTTC.

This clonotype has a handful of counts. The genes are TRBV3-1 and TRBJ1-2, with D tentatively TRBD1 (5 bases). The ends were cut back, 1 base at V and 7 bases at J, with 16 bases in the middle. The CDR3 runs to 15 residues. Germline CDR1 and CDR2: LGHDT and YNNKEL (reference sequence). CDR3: CASSQGGLWDGGYTF. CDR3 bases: TGTGCCAGCAGCCAAGGGGGCCTTTGGGACGGTGGCTACACCTTC. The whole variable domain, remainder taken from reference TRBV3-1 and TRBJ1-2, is DTAVSQTPKYLVTQMGNDKSIKCEQNLGHDTMYWYKQDSKKFLKIMFSYNNKELIINETVPNRFSPKSPDKAHLNLHINSLELGDSAVYFCASSQGGLWDGGYTFGSGTRLTVV.

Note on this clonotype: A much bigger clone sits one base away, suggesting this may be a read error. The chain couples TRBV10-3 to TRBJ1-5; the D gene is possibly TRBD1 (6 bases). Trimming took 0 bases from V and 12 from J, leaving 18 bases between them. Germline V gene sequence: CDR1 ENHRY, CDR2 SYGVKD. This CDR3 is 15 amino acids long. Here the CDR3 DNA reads TGTGCCATCAGTGAGTCGAATGGGGGGCTCGAACTCCAGCATTTT. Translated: CAISESNGGLELQHF.

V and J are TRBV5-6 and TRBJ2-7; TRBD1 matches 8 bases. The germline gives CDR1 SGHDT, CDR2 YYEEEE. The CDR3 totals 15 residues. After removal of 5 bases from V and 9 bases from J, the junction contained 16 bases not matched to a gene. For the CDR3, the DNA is TGTGCCAGCAGTCTGGGAGGCAGGGGGCTACGGGGGCAGTACTTC. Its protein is CASSLGGRGLRGQYF.

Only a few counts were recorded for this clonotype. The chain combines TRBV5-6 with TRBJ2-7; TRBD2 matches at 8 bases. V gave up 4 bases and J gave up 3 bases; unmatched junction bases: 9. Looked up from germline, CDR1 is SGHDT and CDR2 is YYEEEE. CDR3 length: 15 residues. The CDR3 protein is CASSGGLGLLYEQYF. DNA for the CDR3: TGTGCCAGCAGCGGGGGACTAGGCCTCCTCTACGAGCAGTACTTC.

CDR3 in amino acids: CASSVAASTDTQYF. The CDR3 DNA sequence: TGTGCCAGCAGTGTTGCGGCTAGCACAGATACGCAGTATTTT. This chain connects TRBV6-6 to TRBJ2-3; D remains ambiguous. Trimming shortened V by 5 bases and J by 0 bases, and 9 bases separated the two germline ends. Germline loops: CDR1 MNHNY, CDR2 SVGAGI (reference sequence). This CDR3 comprises 14 residues.

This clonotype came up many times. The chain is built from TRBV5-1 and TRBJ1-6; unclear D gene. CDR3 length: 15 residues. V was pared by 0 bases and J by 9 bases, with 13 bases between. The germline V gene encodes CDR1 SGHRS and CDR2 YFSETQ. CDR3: CASSLDPGSGSPLHF. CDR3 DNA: TGCGCCAGCAGCTTGGACCCGGGATCAGGTTCACCCCTCCACTTT.

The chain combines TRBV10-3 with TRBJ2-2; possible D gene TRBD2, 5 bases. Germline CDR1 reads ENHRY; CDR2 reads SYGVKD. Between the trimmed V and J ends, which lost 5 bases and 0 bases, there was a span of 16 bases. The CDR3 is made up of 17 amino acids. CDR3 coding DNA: TGTGCCATCAGTTTAAGCGGTAGAAATACGAACACCGGGGAGCTGTTTTTT. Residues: CAISLSGRNTNTGELFF.

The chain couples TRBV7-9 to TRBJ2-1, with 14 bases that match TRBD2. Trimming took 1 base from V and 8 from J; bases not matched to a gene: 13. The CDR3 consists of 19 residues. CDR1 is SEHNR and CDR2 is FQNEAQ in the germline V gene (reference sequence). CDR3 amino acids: CASSLGDWTGTSGSHEQFF. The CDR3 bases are TGTGCCAGCAGCTTAGGGGACTGGACCGGGACTAGCGGGAGCCATGAGCAGTTCTTC.

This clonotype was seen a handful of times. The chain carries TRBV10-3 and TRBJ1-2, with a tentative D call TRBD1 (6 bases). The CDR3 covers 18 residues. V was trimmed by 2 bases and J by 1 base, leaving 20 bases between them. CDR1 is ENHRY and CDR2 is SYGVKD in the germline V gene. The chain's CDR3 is CAISEAPGLGGSNYGYTF. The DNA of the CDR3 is TGTGCCATCAGTGAGGCCCCGGGGTTAGGGGGTAGTAACTATGGCTACACCTTC.

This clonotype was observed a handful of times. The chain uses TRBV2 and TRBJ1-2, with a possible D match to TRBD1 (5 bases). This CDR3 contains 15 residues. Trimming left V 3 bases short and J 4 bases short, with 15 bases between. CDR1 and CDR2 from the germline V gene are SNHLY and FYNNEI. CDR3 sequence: CASSDNPGPVYGYTF. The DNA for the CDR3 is TGTGCCAGCAGTGACAACCCGGGACCAGTCTATGGCTACACCTTC. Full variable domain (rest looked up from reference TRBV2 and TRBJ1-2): EPEVTQTPSHQVTQMGQEVILRCVPISNHLYFYWYRQILGQKVEFLVSFYNNEISEKSEIFDDQFSVERPDGSNFTLKIRSTKLEDSAMYFCASSDNPGPVYGYTFGSGTRLTVV.

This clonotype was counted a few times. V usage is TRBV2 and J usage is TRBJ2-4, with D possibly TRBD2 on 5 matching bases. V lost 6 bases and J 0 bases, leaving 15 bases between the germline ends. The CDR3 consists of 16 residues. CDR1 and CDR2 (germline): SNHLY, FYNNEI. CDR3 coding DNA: TGTGCCAGCAGGCAAGAGGGTCCGGTAGCCAAAAACATTCAGTACTTC. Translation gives CASRQEGPVAKNIQYF.